This T cell receptor (beta chain) was sequenced in a study of read filtering for tumor transcriptome and immune sequencing. Notes on the study in general: In IR-seq, single-read clonotypes were roughly 80% of clonotypes but around 3.2% of reads.

This clonotype was recorded at least ten times. Its antigen is currently unknown. V was pared by 3 bases and J by 8 bases, with 11 bases between. The CDR3 is made up of 13 amino acids. CDR1 is PRHDT and CDR2 is FYEKMQ in the germline V gene (reference sequence). From 300 to 400 ng of RNA, a library with molecular barcoded alpha/delta and beta/gamma adaptors was made. TCRdb re-derived calls from the reads in MiXCR, one entry per CDR3 protein. The sample has 39,000 or so distinct CDR3 sequences, roughly an eighth seen once. The rearrangement uses TRBV13 and TRBJ2-1; D unclear. Sample: a population of CD138-negative cells sorted from bone marrow. The clonotype originates from a donor at least 40 years old with multiple myeloma. The CDR3 DNA follows: TGTGCCAGCAGCTTTTCTGGGTCGGATGAGCAGTTCTTC. This encodes CASSFSGSDEQFF.